This T cell receptor beta chain was captured in a study of T cell repertoires in cytomegalovirus infection. The CDR3 has 13 residues. Per germline, CDR1 SNHLY and CDR2 FYNNEI. Trimming cost V 5 bases and J 2 bases, with 10 bases left between them. Each CDR3 protein gets one entry after TCRdb re-called the reads with MiXCR. Seen here are more than 95,000 distinct CDR3 sequences, around 32% observed once, and the top ten hold roughly 50%. This clonotype showed up many times. Its antigen remains unidentified. This rearrangement joins TRBV2 to TRBJ2-7; weak D call: TRBD2 (5 bases). This specimen was CD8+ T cells from cultured PBMCs, taken from culture after CMV antigen stimulation. The sequence was obtained from a human donor in good health (CMV status not recorded). Some clones in this sample may be carry-over from other donors' samples. CDR3 sequence: CASSKDGTYEQYF. CDR3 in DNA: TGTGCCAGCAGTAAGGACGGGACCTACGAGCAGTACTTC.